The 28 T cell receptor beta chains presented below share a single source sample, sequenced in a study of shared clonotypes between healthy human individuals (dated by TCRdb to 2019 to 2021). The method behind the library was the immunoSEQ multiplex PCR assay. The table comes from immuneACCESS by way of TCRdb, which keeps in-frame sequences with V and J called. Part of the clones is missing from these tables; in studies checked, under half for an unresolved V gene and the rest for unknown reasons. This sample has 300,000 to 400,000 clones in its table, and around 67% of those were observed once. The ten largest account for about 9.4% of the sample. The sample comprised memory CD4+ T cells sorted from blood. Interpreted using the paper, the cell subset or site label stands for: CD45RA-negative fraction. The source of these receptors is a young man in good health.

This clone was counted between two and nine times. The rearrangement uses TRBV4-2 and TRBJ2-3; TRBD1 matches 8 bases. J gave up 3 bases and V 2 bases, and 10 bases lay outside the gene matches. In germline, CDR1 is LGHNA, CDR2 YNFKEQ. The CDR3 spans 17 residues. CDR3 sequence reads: CASSQLIGQGRTDTQYF. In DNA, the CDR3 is TGTGCCAGCAGCCAATTAATTGGACAGGGACGGACAGATACGCAGTATTTT.

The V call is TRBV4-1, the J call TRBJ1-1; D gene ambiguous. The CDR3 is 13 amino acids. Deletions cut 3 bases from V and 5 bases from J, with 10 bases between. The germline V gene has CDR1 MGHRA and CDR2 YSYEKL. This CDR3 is CASSQPLGTEAFF. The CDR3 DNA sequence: TGCGCCAGCAGCCAGCCCCTGGGGACTGAAGCTTTCTTT.

The CDR3 DNA reads as TGCGCCAGCACCGGAGAGGGGCGGCAGAACACTGAAGCTTTCTTT. This sequence encodes CASTGEGRQNTEAFF. The chain carries TRBV5-1 and TRBJ1-1, with D perhaps matching TRBD1 (5 bases). The V and J ends lost 6 bases and 1 base respectively, with 16 bases between them. Germline CDR1 is SGHRS and CDR2 is YFSETQ. The CDR3 runs 15 residues.

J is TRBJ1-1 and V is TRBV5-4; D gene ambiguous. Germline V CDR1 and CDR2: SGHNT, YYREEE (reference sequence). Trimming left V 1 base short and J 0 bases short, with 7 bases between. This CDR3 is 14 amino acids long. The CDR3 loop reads CASSLMQVNTEAFF. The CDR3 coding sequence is TGTGCCAGCAGCTTGATGCAGGTGAACACTGAAGCTTTCTTT. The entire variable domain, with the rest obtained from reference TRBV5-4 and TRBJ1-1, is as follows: ETGVTQSPTHLIKTRGQQVTLRCSSQSGHNTVSWYQQALGQGPQFIFQYYREEENGRGNFPPRFSGLQFPNYSSELNVNALELDDSALYLCASSLMQVNTEAFFGQGTRLTVV.

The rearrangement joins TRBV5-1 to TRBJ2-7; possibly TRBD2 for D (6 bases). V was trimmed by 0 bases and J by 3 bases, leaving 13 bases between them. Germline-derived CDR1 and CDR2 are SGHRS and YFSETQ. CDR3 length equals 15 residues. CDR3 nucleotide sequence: TGCGCCAGCAGCTTGGATCGGGGGAGAGGCTACGAGCAGTACTTC. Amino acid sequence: CASSLDRGRGYEQYF.

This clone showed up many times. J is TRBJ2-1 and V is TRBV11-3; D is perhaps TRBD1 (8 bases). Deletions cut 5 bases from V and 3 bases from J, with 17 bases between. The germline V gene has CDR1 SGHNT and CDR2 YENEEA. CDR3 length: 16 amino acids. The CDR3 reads CASSGRDRLGYNEQFF. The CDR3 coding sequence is TGTGCCAGCAGCGGGAGGGACAGGTTGGGCTACAATGAGCAGTTCTTC. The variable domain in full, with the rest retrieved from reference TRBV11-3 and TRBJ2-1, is EAGVVQSPRYKIIEKKQPVAFWCNPISGHNTLYWYLQNLGQGPELLIRYENEEAVDDSQLPKDRFSAERLKGVDSTLKIQPAELGDSAVYLCASSGRDRLGYNEQFFGPGTRLTVL.

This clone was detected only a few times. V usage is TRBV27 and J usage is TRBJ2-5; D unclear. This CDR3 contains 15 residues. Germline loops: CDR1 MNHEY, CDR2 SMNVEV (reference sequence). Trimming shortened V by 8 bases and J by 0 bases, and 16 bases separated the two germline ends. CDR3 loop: CASASVTTYQETQYF. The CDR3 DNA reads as TGTGCCAGCGCCTCCGTAACTACCTACCAAGAGACCCAGTACTTC.

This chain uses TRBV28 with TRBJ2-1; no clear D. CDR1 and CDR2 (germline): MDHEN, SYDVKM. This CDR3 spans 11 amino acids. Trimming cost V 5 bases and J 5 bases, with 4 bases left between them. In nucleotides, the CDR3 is TGTGCCAGCAGTCCCCACAATGAGCAGTTCTTC. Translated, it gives CASSPHNEQFF.

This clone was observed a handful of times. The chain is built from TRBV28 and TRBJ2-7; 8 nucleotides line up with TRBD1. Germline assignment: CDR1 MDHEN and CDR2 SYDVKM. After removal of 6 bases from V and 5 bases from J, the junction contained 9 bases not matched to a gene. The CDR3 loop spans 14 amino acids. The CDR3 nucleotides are TGTGCCAGCAGACCCGACAGGGGTAAACACGAGCAGTACTTC. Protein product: CASRPDRGKHEQYF.

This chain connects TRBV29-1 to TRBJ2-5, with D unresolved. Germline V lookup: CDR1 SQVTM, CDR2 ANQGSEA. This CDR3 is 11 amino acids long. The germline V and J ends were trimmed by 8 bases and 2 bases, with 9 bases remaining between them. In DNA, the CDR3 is TGCAGCACGCGTCGGCAAGAGACCCAGTACTTC. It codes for CSTRRQETQYF.

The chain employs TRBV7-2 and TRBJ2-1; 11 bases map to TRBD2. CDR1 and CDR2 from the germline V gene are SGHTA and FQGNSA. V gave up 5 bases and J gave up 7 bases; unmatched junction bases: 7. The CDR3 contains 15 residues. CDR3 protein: CASSLTSGSHNEQFF. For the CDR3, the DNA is TGTGCCAGCAGCCTAACTAGCGGGAGTCATAATGAGCAGTTCTTC.

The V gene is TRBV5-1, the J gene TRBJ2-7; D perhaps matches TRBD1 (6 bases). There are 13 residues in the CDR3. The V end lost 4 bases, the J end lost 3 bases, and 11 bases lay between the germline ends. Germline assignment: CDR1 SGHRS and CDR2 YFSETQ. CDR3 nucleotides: TGCGCCAGCAGCACAGGACAGCTCTACGAGCAGTACTTC. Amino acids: CASSTGQLYEQYF.

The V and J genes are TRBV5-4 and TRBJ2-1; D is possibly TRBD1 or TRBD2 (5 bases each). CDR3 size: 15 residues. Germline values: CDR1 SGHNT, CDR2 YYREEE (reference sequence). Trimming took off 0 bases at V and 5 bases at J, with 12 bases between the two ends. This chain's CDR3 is CASSLERGSHNEQFF. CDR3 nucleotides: TGTGCCAGCAGCTTGGAACGGGGCTCTCACAATGAGCAGTTCTTC. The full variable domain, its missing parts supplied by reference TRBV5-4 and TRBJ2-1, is ETGVTQSPTHLIKTRGQQVTLRCSSQSGHNTVSWYQQALGQGPQFIFQYYREEENGRGNFPPRFSGLQFPNYSSELNVNALELDDSALYLCASSLERGSHNEQFFGPGTRLTVL.

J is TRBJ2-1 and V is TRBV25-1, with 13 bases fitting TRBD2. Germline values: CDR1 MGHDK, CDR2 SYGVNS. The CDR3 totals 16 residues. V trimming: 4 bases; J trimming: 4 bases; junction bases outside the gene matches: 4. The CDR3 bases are TGTGCCAGCAGTGCACAGGGACTAGCGGGATACAATGAGCAGTTCTTC. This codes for CASSAQGLAGYNEQFF.

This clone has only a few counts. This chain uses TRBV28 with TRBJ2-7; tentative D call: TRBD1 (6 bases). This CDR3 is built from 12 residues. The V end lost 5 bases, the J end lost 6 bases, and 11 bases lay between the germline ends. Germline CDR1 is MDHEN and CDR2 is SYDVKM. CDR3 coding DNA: TGTGCCAGCAGTCCGCAGGGGTTCGAGCAGTACTTC. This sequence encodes CASSPQGFEQYF.

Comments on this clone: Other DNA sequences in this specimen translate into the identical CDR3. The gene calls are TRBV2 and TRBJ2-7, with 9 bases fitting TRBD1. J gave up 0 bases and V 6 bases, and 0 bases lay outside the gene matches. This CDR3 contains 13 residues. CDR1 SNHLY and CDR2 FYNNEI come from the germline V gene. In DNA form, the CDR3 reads TGTGCCAGCAGGGACAGGGGCTCCTACGAGCAGTACTTC. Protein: CASRDRGSYEQYF. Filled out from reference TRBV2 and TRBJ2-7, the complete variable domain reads EPEVTQTPSHQVTQMGQEVILRCVPISNHLYFYWYRQILGQKVEFLVSFYNNEISEKSEIFDDQFSVERPDGSNFTLKIRSTKLEDSAMYFCASRDRGSYEQYFGPGTRLTVT.

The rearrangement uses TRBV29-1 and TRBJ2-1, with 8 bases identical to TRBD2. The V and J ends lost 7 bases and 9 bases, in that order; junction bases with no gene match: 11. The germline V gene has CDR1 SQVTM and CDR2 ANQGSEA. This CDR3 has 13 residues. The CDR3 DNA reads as TGCAGCGGCAAACCGACTAGCGCTGGTGAGCAGTTCTTC. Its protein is CSGKPTSAGEQFF.

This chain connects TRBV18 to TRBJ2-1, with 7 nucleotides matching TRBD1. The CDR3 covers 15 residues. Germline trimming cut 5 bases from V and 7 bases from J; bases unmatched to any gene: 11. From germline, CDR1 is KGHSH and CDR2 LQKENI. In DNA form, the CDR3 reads TGTGCCAGCTCATATAGCCAGACAGGGCCGAATGAGCAGTTCTTC. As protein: CASSYSQTGPNEQFF.

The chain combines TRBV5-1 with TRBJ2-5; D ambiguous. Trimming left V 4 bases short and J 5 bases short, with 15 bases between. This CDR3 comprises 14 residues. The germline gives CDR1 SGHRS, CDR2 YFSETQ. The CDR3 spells CASSQLGLGETQYF. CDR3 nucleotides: TGCGCCAGCAGCCAACTGGGCCTAGGGGAGACCCAGTACTTC.

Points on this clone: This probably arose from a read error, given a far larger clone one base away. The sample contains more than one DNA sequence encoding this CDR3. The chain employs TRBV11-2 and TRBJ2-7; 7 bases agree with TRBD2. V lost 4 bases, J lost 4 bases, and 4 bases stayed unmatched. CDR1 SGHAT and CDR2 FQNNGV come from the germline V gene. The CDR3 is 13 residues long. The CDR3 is CASSSGLPYEQYF. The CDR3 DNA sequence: TGTGCCAGCAGCTCGGGACTACCTTACGAGCAGTACTTC.

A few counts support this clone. CDR3 sequence reads: CASSLFSATEAFF. The CDR3 DNA sequence: TGTGCCAGCAGCTTATTTTCGGCCACCGAAGCTTTCTTT. J is TRBJ1-1 and V is TRBV11-2; D remains ambiguous. CDR1 SGHAT and CDR2 FQNNGV come from the germline V gene. V was clipped by 2 bases and J by 8 bases, with 12 bases between them. The CDR3 sequence is 13 residues long.

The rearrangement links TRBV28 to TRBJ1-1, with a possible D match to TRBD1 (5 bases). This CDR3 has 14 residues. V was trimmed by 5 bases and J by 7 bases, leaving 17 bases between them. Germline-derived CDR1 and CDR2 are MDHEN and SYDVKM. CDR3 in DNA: TGTGCCAGCAGTATCTCAATGAGGGGAGGTGAAGCTTTCTTT. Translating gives CASSISMRGGEAFF.

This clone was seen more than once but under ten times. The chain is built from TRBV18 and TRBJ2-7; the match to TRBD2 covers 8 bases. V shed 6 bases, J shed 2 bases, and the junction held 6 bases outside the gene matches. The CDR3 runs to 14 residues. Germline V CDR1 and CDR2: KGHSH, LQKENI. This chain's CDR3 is CASSSGGVTYEQYF. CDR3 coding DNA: TGTGCCAGCTCCTCCGGGGGGGTAACCTACGAGCAGTACTTC.

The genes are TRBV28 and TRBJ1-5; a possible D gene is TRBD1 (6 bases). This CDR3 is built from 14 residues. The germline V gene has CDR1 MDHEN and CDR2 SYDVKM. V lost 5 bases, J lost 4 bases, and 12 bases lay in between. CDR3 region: CASSRDNGNQPQHF. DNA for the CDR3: TGTGCCAGCAGTCGGGACAATGGGAATCAGCCCCAGCATTTT.

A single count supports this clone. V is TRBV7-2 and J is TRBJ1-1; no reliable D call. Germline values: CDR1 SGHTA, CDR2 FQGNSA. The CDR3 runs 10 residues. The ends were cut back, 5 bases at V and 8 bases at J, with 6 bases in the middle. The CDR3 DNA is TGTGCCAGCAGCGGAGGAGAAGCTTTCTTT. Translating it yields CASSGGEAFF.

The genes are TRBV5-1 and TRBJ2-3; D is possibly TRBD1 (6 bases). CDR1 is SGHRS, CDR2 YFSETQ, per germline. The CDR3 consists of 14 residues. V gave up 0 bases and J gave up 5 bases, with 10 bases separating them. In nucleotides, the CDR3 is TGCGCCAGCAGCTTGGCCCCAGGGGAAGATACGCAGTATTTT. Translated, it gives CASSLAPGEDTQYF.

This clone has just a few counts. CDR3 loop: CASSTRTSGLYNEQFF. CDR3 sequence (DNA): TGTGCCAGTAGTACCAGGACTAGCGGACTCTACAATGAGCAGTTCTTC. The chain employs TRBV19 and TRBJ2-1, with TRBD2 matching over 10 bases. This CDR3 is built from 16 residues. The V gene end was trimmed by 4 bases and the J gene end by 3 bases; junction bases not matched to a gene: 6. The germline gives CDR1 LNHDA, CDR2 SQIVND (reference sequence). The entire variable domain, with the rest obtained from reference TRBV19 and TRBJ2-1, is as follows: DGGITQSPKYLFRKEGQNVTLSCEQNLNHDAMYWYRQDPGQGLRLIYYSQIVNDFQKGDIAEGYSVSREKKESFPLTVTSAQKNPTAFYLCASSTRTSGLYNEQFFGPGTRLTVL.

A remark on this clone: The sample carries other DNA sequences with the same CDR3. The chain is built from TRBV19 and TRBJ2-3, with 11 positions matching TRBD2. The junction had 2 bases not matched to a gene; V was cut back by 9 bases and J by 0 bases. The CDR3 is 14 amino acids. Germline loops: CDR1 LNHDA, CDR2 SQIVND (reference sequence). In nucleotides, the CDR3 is TGTGCCAGCAGGACTAGCGGGAGCACAGATACGCAGTATTTT. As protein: CASRTSGSTDTQYF.